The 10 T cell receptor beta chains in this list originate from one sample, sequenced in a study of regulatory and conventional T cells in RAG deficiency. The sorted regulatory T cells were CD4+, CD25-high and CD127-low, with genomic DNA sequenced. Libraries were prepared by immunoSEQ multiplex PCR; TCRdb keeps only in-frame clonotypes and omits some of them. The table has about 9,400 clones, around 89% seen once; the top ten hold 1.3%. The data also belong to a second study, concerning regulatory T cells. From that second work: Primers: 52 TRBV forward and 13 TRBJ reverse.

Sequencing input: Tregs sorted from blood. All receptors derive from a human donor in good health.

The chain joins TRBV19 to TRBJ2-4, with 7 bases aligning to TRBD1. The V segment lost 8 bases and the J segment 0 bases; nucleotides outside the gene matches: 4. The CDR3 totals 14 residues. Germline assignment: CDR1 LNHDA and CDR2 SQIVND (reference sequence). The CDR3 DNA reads TGTGCCAGTCGGGACAGCCTAGCCAAAAACATTCAGTACTTC. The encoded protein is CASRDSLAKNIQYF. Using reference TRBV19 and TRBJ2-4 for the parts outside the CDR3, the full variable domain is DGGITQSPKYLFRKEGQNVTLSCEQNLNHDAMYWYRQDPGQGLRLIYYSQIVNDFQKGDIAEGYSVSREKKESFPLTVTSAQKNPTAFYLCASRDSLAKNIQYFGAGTRLSVL.

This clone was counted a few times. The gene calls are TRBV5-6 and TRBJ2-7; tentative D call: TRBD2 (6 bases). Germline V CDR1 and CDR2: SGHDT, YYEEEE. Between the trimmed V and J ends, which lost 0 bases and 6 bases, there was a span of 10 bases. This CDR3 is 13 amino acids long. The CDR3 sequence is CASSLAAGPEQYF. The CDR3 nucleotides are TGTGCCAGCAGCTTGGCCGCGGGGCCCGAGCAGTACTTC.

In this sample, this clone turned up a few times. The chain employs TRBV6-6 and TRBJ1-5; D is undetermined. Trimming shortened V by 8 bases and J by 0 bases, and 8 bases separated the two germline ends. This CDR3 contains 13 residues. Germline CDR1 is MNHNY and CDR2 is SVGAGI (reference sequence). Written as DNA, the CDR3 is TGTGCCAGCGTAGAATATAGCAATCAGCCCCAGCATTTT. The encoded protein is CASVEYSNQPQHF.

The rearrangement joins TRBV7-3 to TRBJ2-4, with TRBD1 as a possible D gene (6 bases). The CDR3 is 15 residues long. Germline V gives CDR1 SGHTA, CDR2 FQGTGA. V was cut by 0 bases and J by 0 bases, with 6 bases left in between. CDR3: CASSLTGGAKNIQYF. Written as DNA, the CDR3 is TGTGCCAGCAGCTTAACAGGGGGAGCCAAAAACATTCAGTACTTC.

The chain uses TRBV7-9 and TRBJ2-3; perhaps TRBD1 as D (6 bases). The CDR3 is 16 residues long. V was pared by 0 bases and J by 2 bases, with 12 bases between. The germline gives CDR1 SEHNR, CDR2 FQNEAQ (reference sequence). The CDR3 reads CASSLAHGQNTDTQYF. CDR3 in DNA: TGTGCCAGCAGCTTAGCGCACGGACAGAACACAGATACGCAGTATTTT. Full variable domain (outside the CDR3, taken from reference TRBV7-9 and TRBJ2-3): DTGVSQNPRHKITKRGQNVTFRCDPISEHNRLYWYRQTLGQGPEFLTYFQNEAQLEKSRLLSDRFSAERPKGSFSTLEIQRTEQGDSAMYLCASSLAHGQNTDTQYFGPGTRLTVL.

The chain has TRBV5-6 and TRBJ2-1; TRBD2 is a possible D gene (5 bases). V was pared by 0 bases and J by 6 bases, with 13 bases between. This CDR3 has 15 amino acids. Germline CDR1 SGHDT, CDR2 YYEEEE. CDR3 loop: CASSLAVVLGNEQFF. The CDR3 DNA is TGTGCCAGCAGCTTGGCGGTTGTACTAGGCAATGAGCAGTTCTTC. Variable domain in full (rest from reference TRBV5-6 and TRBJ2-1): DAGVTQSPTHLIKTRGQQVTLRCSPKSGHDTVSWYQQALGQGPQFIFQYYEEEERQRGNFPDRFSGHQFPNYSSELNVNALLLGDSALYLCASSLAVVLGNEQFFGPGTRLTVL.

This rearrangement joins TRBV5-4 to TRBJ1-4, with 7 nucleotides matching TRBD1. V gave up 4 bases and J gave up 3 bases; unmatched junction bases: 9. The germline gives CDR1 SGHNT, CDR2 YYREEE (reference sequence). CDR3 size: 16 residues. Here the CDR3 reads CASSDREVKSNEKLFF. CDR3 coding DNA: TGTGCCAGCAGCGACAGGGAGGTTAAGTCTAATGAAAAACTGTTTTTT.

The CDR3 coding sequence is TGTGCCTGGAGTGTAATGGCAGGTACTAGAGAGACCCAGTACTTC. It translates to CAWSVMAGTRETQYF. The chain carries TRBV30 and TRBJ2-5, with D possibly TRBD2 on 5 matching bases. The CDR3 sequence is 15 residues long. V was cut by 0 bases and J by 4 bases, with 15 bases left in between. CDR1 is GTSNPN and CDR2 is SVGIG in the germline V gene (reference sequence).

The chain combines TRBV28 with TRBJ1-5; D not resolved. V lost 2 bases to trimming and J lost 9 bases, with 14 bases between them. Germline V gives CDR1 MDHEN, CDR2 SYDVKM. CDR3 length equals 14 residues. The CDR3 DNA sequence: TGTGCCAGCAGTTTACCTTACGGCGGGCTGCCCCAGCATTTT. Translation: CASSLPYGGLPQHF.

CDR3 DNA: TGTGCCAGCAGCGACTACATCGGGACTGCCATAGGGGAGACCCAGTACTTC. Translation: CASSDYIGTAIGETQYF. The chain combines TRBV7-2 with TRBJ2-5; TRBD2 is a possible D gene (6 bases). The CDR3 contains 17 residues. Germline assignment: CDR1 SGHTA and CDR2 FQGNSA. V gave up 5 bases and J gave up 5 bases, with 24 bases separating them.